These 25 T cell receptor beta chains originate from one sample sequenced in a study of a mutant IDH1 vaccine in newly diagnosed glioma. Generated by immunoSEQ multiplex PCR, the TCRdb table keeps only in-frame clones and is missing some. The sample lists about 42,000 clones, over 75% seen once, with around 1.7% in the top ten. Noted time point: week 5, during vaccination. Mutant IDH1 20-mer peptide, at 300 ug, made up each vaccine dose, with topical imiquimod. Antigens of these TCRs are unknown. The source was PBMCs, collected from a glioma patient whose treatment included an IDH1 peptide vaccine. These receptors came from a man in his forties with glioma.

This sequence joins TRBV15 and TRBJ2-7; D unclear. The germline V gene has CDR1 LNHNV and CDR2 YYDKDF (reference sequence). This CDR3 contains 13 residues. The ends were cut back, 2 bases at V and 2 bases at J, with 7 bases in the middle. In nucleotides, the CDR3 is TGTGCCACCAGCAGAATGGGAACCTACGAGCAGTACTTC. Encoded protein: CATSRMGTYEQYF.

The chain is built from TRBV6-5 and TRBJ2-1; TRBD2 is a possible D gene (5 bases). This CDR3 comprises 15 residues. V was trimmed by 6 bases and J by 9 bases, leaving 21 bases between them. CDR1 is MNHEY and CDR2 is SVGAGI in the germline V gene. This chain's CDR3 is CASRTPGSDVGEQFF. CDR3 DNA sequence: TGTGCCAGCAGAACCCCCGGTAGCGACGTCGGTGAGCAGTTCTTC.

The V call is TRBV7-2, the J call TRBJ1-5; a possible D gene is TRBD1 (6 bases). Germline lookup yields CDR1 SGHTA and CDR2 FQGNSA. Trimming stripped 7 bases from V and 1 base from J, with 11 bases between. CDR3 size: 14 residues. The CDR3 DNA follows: TGTGCCAGCACCCTCCAGGGGAGCAATCAGCCCCAGCATTTT. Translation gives CASTLQGSNQPQHF.

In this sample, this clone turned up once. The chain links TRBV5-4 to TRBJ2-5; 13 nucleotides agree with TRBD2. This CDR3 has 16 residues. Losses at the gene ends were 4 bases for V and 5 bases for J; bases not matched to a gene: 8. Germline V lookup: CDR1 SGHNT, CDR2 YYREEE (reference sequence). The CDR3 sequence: CASSPRTSGSMETQYF. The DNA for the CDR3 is TGTGCCAGCAGCCCGCGGACTAGCGGGAGTATGGAGACCCAGTACTTC.

The CDR3 region is CASGGTDTQYF. The DNA for the CDR3 is TGTGCCAGCGGGGGGACAGATACGCAGTATTTT. The chain uses TRBV11-2 and TRBJ2-3; tentatively, D is TRBD2 (6 bases). With 8 bases removed from V and 3 bases from J, the gap between germline ends came to 6 bases. The CDR3 contains 11 residues. Germline V gene data show CDR1 as SGHAT and CDR2 as FQNNGV.

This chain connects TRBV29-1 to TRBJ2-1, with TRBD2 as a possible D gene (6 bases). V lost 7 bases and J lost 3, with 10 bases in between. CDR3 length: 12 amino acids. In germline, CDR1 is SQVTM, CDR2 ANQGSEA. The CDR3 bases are TGCAGCGGCGGGACTGTCTACAATGAGCAGTTCTTC. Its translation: CSGGTVYNEQFF.

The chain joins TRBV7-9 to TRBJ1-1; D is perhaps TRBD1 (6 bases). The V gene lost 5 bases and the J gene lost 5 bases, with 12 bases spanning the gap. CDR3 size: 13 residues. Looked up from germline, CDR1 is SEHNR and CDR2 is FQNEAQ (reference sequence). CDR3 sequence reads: CASSTQGDTEAFF. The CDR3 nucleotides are TGTGCCAGCAGCACACAGGGTGATACTGAAGCTTTCTTT.

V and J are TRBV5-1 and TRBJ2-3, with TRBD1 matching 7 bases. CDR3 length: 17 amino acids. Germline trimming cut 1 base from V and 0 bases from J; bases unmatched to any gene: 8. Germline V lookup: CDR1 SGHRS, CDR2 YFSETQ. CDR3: CASSLRTGPGSTDTQYF. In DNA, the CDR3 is TGCGCCAGCAGCTTGCGGACAGGACCCGGTAGCACAGATACGCAGTATTTT.

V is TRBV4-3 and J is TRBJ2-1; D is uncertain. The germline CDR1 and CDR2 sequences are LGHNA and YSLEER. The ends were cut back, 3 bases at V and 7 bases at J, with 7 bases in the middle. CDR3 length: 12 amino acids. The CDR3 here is CASSQVDNEQFF. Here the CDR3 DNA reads TGCGCCAGCAGCCAGGTAGATAATGAGCAGTTCTTC.

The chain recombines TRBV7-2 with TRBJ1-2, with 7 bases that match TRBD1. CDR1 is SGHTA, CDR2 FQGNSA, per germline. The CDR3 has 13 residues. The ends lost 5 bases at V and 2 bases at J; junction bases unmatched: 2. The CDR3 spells CASSPGQNYGYTF. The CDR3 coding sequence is TGTGCCAGCAGCCCGGGACAGAACTATGGCTACACCTTC.

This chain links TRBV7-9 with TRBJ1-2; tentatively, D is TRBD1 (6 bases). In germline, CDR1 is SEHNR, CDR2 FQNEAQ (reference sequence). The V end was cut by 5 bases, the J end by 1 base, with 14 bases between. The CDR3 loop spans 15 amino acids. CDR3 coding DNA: TGTGCCAGCAGCCTAGGGGGGAGCTTTAACTATGGCTACACCTTC. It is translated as CASSLGGSFNYGYTF.

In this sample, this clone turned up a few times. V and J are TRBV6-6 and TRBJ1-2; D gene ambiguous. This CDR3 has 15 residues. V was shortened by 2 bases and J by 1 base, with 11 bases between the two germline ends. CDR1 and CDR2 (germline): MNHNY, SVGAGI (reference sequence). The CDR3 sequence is CASSYPGPGNYGYTF. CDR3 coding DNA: TGTGCCAGCAGTTACCCCGGGCCGGGTAACTATGGCTACACCTTC.

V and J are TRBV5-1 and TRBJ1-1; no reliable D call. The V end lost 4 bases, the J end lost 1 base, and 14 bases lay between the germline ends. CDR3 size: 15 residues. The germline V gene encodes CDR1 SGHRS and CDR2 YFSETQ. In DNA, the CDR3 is TGCGCCAGCAGCCGATACTTGGAGGGGAACACTGAAGCTTTCTTT. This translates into CASSRYLEGNTEAFF.

The CDR3 sequence is CASSNLAGGHLGETQYF. The CDR3 DNA sequence: TGTGCCAGTAGTAACCTAGCGGGAGGGCATCTAGGAGAGACCCAGTACTTC. J is TRBJ2-5 and V is TRBV19; 12 bases fit TRBD2. Germline CDR1 LNHDA, CDR2 SQIVND (reference sequence). This CDR3 spans 17 amino acids. V shed 4 bases, J shed 4 bases, and the junction held 10 bases outside the gene matches.

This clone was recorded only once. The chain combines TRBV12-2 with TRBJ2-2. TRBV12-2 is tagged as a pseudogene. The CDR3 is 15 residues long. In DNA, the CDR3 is TGTGCAAGTCGCAGACATTGGGACGTTGCCCGGGAGCTGTTTTTT. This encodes CASRRHWDVARELFF.

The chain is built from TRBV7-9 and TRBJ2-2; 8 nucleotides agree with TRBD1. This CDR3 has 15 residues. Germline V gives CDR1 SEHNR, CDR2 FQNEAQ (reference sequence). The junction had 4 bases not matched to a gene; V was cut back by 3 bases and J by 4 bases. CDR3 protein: CASSLSTGGTGELFF. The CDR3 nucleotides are TGTGCCAGCAGCTTGTCAACAGGGGGCACCGGGGAGCTGTTTTTT.

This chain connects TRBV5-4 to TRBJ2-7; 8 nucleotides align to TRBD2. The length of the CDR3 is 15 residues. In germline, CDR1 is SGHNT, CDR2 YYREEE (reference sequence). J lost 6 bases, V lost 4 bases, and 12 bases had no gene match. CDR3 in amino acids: CASSPGGLAGVEQYF. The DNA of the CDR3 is TGTGCCAGCAGCCCGGGCGGCCTAGCGGGTGTCGAGCAGTACTTC. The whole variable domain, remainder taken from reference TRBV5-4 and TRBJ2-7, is ETGVTQSPTHLIKTRGQQVTLRCSSQSGHNTVSWYQQALGQGPQFIFQYYREEENGRGNFPPRFSGLQFPNYSSELNVNALELDDSALYLCASSPGGLAGVEQYFGPGTRLTVT.

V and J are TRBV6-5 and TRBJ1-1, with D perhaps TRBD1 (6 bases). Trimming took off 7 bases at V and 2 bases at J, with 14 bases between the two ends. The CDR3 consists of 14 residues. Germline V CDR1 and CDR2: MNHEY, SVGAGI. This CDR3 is CASKEDRTNTEAFF. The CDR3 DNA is TGTGCCAGCAAGGAGGACAGAACCAACACTGAAGCTTTCTTT.

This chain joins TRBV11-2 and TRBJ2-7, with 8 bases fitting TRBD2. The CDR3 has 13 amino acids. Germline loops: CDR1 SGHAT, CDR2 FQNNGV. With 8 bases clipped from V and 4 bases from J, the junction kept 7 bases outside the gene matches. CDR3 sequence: CASGLTSGYEQYF. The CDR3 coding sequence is TGTGCCAGCGGACTTACTAGCGGTTACGAGCAGTACTTC. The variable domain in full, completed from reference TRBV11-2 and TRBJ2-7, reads EAGVAQSPRYKIIEKRQSVAFWCNPISGHATLYWYQQILGQGPKLLIQFQNNGVVDDSQLPKDRFSAERLKGVDSTLKIQPAKLEDSAVYLCASGLTSGYEQYFGPGTRLTVT.

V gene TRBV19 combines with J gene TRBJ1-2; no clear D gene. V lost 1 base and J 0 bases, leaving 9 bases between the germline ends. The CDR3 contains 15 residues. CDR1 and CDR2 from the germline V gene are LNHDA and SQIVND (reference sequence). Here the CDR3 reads CASSIVSRSNYGYTF. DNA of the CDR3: TGTGCCAGTAGTATAGTTAGCCGGTCTAACTATGGCTACACCTTC. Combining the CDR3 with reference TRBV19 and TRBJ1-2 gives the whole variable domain DGGITQSPKYLFRKEGQNVTLSCEQNLNHDAMYWYRQDPGQGLRLIYYSQIVNDFQKGDIAEGYSVSREKKESFPLTVTSAQKNPTAFYLCASSIVSRSNYGYTFGSGTRLTVV.

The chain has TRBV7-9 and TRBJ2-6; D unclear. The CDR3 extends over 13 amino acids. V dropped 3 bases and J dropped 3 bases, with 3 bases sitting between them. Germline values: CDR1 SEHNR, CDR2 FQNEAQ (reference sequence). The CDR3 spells CASSFVGANVLTF. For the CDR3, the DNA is TGTGCCAGCAGCTTTGTTGGGGCCAACGTCCTGACTTTC.

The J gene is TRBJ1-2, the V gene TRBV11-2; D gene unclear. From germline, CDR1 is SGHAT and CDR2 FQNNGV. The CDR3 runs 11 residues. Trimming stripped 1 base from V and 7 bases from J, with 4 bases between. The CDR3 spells CASSLGFGYTF. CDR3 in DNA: TGTGCCAGCAGCTTAGGGTTTGGCTACACCTTC. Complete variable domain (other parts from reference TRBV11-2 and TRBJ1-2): EAGVAQSPRYKIIEKRQSVAFWCNPISGHATLYWYQQILGQGPKLLIQFQNNGVVDDSQLPKDRFSAERLKGVDSTLKIQPAKLEDSAVYLCASSLGFGYTFGSGTRLTVV.

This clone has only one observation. CDR3 loop: CASGSNLQGNSNQPQHF. CDR3 sequence (DNA): TGTGCTAGTGGTTCCAACTTACAGGGTAATAGCAATCAGCCCCAGCATTTT. The chain employs TRBV12-5 and TRBJ1-5; perhaps TRBD1 as D (6 bases). The germline CDR1 and CDR2 sequences are LGHNT and FRNRAP. Trimming left V 4 bases short and J 0 bases short, with 16 bases between. CDR3 size: 17 residues.

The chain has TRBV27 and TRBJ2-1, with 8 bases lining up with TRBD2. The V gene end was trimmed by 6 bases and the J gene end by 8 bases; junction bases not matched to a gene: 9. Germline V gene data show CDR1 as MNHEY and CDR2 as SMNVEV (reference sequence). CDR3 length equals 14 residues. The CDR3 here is CASRSPREDHEQFF. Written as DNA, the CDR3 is TGTGCCAGCAGGTCCCCGCGGGAGGACCATGAGCAGTTCTTC.

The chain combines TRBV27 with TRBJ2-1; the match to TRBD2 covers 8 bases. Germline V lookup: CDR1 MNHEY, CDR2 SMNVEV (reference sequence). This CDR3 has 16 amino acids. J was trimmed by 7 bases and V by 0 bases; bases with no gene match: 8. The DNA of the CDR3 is TGTGCCAGCAGTTTATCAACCAGCGGGAGTGGGAATGAGCAGTTCTTC. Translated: CASSLSTSGSGNEQFF.